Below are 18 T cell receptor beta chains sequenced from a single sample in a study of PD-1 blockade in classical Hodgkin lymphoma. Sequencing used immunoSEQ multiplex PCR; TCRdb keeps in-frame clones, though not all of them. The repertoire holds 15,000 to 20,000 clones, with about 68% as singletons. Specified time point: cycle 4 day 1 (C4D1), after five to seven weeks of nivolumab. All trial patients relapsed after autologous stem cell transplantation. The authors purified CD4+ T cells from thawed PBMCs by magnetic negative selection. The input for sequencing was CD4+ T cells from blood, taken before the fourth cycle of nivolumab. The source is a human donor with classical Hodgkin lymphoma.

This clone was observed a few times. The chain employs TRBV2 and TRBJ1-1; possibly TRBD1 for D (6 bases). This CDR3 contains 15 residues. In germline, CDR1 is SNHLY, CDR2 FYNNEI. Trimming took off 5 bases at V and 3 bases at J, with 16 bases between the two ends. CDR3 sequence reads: CASSPGSGGYTEAFF. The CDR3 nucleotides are TGTGCCAGCAGTCCCGGGTCCGGGGGCTACACTGAAGCTTTCTTT. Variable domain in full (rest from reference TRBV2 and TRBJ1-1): EPEVTQTPSHQVTQMGQEVILRCVPISNHLYFYWYRQILGQKVEFLVSFYNNEISEKSEIFDDQFSVERPDGSNFTLKIRSTKLEDSAMYFCASSPGSGGYTEAFFGQGTRLTVV.

CDR3: CASSPAGGVVNEQFF. In nucleotides, the CDR3 is TGCGCCAGCAGCCCAGCGGGAGGAGTAGTGAATGAGCAGTTCTTC. The rearrangement links TRBV4-1 to TRBJ2-1, with 9 bases matching TRBD2. The V gene's germline CDR1 is MGHRA and CDR2 YSYEKL. With 4 bases clipped from V and 7 bases from J, the junction kept 8 bases outside the gene matches. The CDR3 extends over 15 amino acids.

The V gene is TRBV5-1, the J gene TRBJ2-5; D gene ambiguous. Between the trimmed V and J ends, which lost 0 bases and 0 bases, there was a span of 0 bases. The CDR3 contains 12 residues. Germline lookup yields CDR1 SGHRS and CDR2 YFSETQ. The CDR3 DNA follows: TGCGCCAGCAGCTTGGACCAAGAGACCCAGTACTTC. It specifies CASSLDQETQYF.

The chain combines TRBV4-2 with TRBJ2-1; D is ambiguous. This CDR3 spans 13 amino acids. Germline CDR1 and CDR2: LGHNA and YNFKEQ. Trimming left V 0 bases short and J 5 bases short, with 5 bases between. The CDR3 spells CASSQDLNNEQFF. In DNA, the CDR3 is TGTGCCAGCAGCCAAGATTTGAACAATGAGCAGTTCTTC.

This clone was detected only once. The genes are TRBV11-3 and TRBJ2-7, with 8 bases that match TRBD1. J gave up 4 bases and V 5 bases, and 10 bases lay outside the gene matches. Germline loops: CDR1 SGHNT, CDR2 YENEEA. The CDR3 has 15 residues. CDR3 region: CASSAEQGGTYEQYF. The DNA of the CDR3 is TGTGCCAGCAGCGCAGAACAGGGGGGTACGTACGAGCAGTACTTC.

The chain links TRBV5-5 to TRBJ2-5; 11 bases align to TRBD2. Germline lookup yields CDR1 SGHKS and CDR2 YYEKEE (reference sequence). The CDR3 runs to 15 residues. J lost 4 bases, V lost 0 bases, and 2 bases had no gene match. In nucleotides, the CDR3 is TGTGCCAGCAGCTTGGAGGGACTAGCGGCAGAGACCCAGTACTTC. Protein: CASSLEGLAAETQYF. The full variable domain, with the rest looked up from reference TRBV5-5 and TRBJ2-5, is DAGVTQSPTHLIKTRGQQVTLRCSPISGHKSVSWYQQVLGQGPQFIFQYYEKEERGRGNFPDRFSARQFPNYSSELNVNALLLGDSALYLCASSLEGLAAETQYFGPGTRLLVL.

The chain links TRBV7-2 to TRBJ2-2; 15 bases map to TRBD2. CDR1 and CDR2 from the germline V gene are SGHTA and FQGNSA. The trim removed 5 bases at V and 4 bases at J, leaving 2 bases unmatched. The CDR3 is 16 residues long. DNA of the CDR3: TGTGCCAGCAGCCGGGGACTAGCGGGGGGCACCGGGGAGCTGTTTTTT. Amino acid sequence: CASSRGLAGGTGELFF.

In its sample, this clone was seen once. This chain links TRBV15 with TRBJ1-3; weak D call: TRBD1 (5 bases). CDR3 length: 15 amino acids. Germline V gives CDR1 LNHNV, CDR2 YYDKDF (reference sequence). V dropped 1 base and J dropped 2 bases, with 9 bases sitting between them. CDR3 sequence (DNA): TGTGCCACCAGCAGAGGCCCAGGGACTGGAAACACCATATATTTT. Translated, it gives CATSRGPGTGNTIYF.

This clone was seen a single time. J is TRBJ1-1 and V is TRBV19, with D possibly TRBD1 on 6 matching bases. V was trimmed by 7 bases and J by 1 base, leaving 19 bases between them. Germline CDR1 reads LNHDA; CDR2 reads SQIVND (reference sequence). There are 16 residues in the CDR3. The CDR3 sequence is CASTISYRAPNTEAFF. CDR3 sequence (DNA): TGTGCCAGTACCATATCATACAGGGCCCCGAACACTGAAGCTTTCTTT.

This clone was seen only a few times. CDR3 amino acids: CASSQPERLSYTF. The CDR3 DNA is TGCGCCAGCAGCCAACCTGAAAGATTAAGCTACACCTTC. This chain links TRBV4-1 with TRBJ1-2; D not resolved. Germline CDR1 MGHRA, CDR2 YSYEKL. This CDR3 has 13 residues. With 2 bases removed from V and 9 bases from J, the gap between germline ends came to 13 bases.

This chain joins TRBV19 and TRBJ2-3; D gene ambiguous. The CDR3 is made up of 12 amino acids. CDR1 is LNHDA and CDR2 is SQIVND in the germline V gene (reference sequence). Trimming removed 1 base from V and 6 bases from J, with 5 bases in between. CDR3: CASSIVGDTQYF. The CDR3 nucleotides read TGTGCCAGTAGTATAGTGGGGGATACGCAGTATTTT.

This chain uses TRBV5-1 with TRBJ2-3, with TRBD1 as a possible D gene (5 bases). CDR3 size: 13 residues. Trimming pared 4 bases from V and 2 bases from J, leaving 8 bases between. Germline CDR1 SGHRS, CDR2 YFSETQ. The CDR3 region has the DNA TGCGCCAGCAGCCCGGACATCACAGATACGCAGTATTTT. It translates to CASSPDITDTQYF.

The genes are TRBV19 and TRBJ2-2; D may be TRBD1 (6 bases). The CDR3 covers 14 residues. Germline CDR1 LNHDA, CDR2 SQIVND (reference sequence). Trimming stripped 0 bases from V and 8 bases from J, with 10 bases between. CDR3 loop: CASSIEGALGELFF. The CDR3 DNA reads TGTGCCAGTAGTATAGAGGGGGCGTTGGGGGAGCTGTTTTTT.

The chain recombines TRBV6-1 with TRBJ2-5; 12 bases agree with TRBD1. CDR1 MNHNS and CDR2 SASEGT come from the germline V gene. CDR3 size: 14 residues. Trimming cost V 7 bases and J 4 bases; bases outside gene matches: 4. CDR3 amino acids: CASKRDRGRETQYF. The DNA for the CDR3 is TGTGCCAGCAAAAGGGACAGGGGGCGAGAGACCCAGTACTTC.

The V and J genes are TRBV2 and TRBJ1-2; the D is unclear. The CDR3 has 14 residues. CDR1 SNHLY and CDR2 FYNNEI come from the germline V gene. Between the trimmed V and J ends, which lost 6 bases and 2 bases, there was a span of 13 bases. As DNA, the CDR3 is TGTGCCAGCAGCGATGGGCAACTCAACTATGGCTACACCTTC. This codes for CASSDGQLNYGYTF.

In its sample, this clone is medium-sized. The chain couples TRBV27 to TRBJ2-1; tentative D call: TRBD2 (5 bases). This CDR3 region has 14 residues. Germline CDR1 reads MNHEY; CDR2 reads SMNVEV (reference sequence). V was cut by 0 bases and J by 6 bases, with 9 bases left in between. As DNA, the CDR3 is TGTGCCAGCAGTTTATCGTTGGGGAGCAATGAGCAGTTCTTC. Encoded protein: CASSLSLGSNEQFF.

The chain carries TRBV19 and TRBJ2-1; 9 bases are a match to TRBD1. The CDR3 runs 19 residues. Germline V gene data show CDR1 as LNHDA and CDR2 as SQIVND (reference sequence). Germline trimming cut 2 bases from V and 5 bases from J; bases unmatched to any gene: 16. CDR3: CASSIRGQGREGNHNEQFF. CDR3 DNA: TGTGCCAGTAGTATAAGGGGACAGGGTCGGGAAGGGAACCACAATGAGCAGTTCTTC.

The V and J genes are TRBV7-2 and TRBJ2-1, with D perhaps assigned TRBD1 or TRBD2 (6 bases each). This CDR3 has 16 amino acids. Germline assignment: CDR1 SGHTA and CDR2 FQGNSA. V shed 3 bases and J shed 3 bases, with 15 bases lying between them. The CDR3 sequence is CASSLVSGGLYNEQFF. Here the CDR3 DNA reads TGTGCCAGCAGCTTGGTCTCCGGGGGCCTCTACAATGAGCAGTTCTTC.